Below are 32 T cell receptor beta chains sequenced from a single sample in a study of T-cell memory formation after mild COVID-19. TCRdb re-analysed the 5' RACE reads in MiXCR, keeping a single row per CDR3 protein. The table includes under 250,000 distinct CDR3 sequences, 15% detected once. Sequences were obtained from PBMCs or a T cell subset sorted from them (not recorded which). The receptors derive from an adult woman who had mild COVID-19 (a few samples of this study predate the infection). Cell type and time point are not known.

The gene calls are TRBV12-3 or TRBV12-4 and TRBJ2-7; D is perhaps TRBD2 (5 bases). Trimming took off 7 bases at V and 1 base at J, with 14 bases between the two ends. This CDR3 is built from 14 residues. This CDR3 is CASTLDGVSYEQYF. CDR3 DNA sequence: TGTGCCAGCACCTTGGACGGGGTGTCCTACGAGCAGTACTTC.

Many counts were recorded for this clonotype. The chain recombines TRBV29-1 with TRBJ1-1, with 9 positions matching TRBD1. Germline CDR1 and CDR2: SQVTM and ANQGSEA. The CDR3 sequence is 11 residues long. The junction had 5 bases not matched to a gene; V was cut back by 7 bases and J by 8 bases. CDR3 sequence: CSAYRGQEAFF. DNA for the CDR3: TGCAGCGCATACAGGGGGCAGGAAGCTTTCTTT.

J is TRBJ1-1 and V is TRBV30; D perhaps matches TRBD1 (6 bases). V was pared by 1 base and J by 11 bases, with 11 bases between. CDR1 is GTSNPN, CDR2 SVGIG, per germline (reference sequence). CDR3 length: 11 amino acids. CDR3 sequence reads: CAWSGGGLAFF. As DNA, the CDR3 is TGTGCCTGGAGTGGAGGGGGGTTGGCTTTCTTT. The entire variable domain, with the rest obtained from reference TRBV30 and TRBJ1-1, is as follows: SQTIHQWPATLVQPVGSPLSLECTVEGTSNPNLYWYRQAAGRGLQLLFYSVGIGQISSEVPQNLSASRPQDRQFILSSKKLLLSDSGFYLCAWSGGGLAFFGQGTRLTVV.

V usage is TRBV3-1 and J usage is TRBJ1-1, with 8 bases matching TRBD1. The J segment lost 1 base and the V segment lost 4 bases, leaving 5 bases of the junction unmatched. The CDR3 has 15 residues. Germline V gene lookup returns CDR1 LGHDT and CDR2 YNNKEL (reference sequence). As DNA, the CDR3 is TGTGCCAGCAGCCCCGCCGGGACAGGGAACACTGAAGCTTTCTTT. The encoded protein is CASSPAGTGNTEAFF. The variable domain in full, with the rest retrieved from reference TRBV3-1 and TRBJ1-1, is DTAVSQTPKYLVTQMGNDKSIKCEQNLGHDTMYWYKQDSKKFLKIMFSYNNKELIINETVPNRFSPKSPDKAHLNLHINSLELGDSAVYFCASSPAGTGNTEAFFGQGTRLTVV.

The rearrangement uses TRBV6-2 or TRBV6-3 and TRBJ2-6; no clear D. The germline V gene encodes CDR1 MNHEY and CDR2 SVGEGT. With 6 bases removed from V and 0 bases from J, the gap between germline ends came to 9 bases. CDR3 length: 15 residues. The CDR3 bases are TGTGCCAGCAGCCCCTGGAGCTCTGGGGCCAACGTCCTGACTTTC. Protein: CASSPWSSGANVLTF.

The rearrangement joins TRBV6-1 to TRBJ2-7; possibly TRBD1 for D (5 bases). Per the germline V gene, CDR1 is MNHNS and CDR2 is SASEGT. The CDR3 contains 14 residues. V lost 6 bases and J 2 bases, leaving 14 bases between the germline ends. As DNA, the CDR3 is TGTGCCAGCAGCCCGAAAGGACACCCCTACGAGCAGTACTTC. Translated, it gives CASSPKGHPYEQYF.

In this sample, this clonotype turned up many times. V is TRBV25-1 and J is TRBJ1-2; 10 bases agree with TRBD1. With 6 bases clipped from V and 6 bases from J, the junction kept 4 bases outside the gene matches. The CDR3 extends over 13 amino acids. CDR1 is MGHDK, CDR2 SYGVNS, per germline. CDR3 nucleotides: TGTGCCAGCAGGGAGACAGGGGGCAATGGCTACACCTTC. Its translation is CASRETGGNGYTF.

V usage is TRBV4-1 and J usage is TRBJ1-1; no definite D call. Germline V gene lookup returns CDR1 MGHRA and CDR2 YSYEKL. The CDR3 contains 14 residues. V dropped 4 bases and J dropped 2 bases, with 11 bases sitting between them. The CDR3 nucleotides read TGCGCCAGCAGCCGGGTTCATGGTAACACTGAAGCTTTCTTT. Amino acids: CASSRVHGNTEAFF.

CDR3 loop: CASSYSSRGSNQPQHF. The CDR3 bases are TGTGCCAGCAGTTACTCGAGCAGGGGGAGCAATCAGCCCCAGCATTTT. The chain recombines TRBV6-2 or TRBV6-3 with TRBJ1-5; 7 bases agree with TRBD1. This CDR3 is built from 16 residues. Germline trimming cut 0 bases from V and 1 base from J; bases unmatched to any gene: 3. Germline V gives CDR1 MNHEY, CDR2 SVGEGT.

Only a few counts were recorded for this clonotype. CDR3 nucleotides: TGTGCCAGTAGTACGGTTTCCGGGACAGCTAACTATGGCTACACCTTC. This translates into CASSTVSGTANYGYTF. The chain combines TRBV19 with TRBJ1-2; TRBD1 matches 7 bases. Germline V gene data show CDR1 as LNHDA and CDR2 as SQIVND (reference sequence). This CDR3 is built from 16 residues. J gave up 0 bases and V 4 bases, and 8 bases lay outside the gene matches.

The rearrangement links TRBV3-1 to TRBJ1-2; 8 nucleotides match TRBD1. The CDR3 is 14 residues long. Per the germline V gene, CDR1 is LGHDT and CDR2 is YNNKEL (reference sequence). V lost 1 base and J lost 8; bases outside the gene matches: 6. The CDR3 is CASSQGGTGFGYTF. The CDR3 coding sequence is TGTGCCAGCAGCCAAGGGGGGACAGGATTCGGCTACACCTTC.

This chain uses TRBV5-1 with TRBJ2-7; 8 bases match TRBD2. This CDR3 has 14 residues. J lost 2 bases, V lost 4 bases, and 5 bases had no gene match. Germline values: CDR1 SGHRS, CDR2 YFSETQ. The CDR3 region has the DNA TGCGCCAGCAGCCTTAGCGGGACAACCTACGAGCAGTACTTC. It codes for CASSLSGTTYEQYF.

This clonotype appeared a single time. The gene calls are TRBV20-1 and TRBJ2-5, with D maybe TRBD1 (6 bases). The CDR3 loop spans 14 amino acids. The germline gives CDR1 DFQATT, CDR2 SNEGSKA (reference sequence). Trimming removed 0 bases from V and 4 bases from J, with 12 bases in between. The CDR3 sequence: CSAREGTTSETQYF. The CDR3 nucleotides read TGCAGTGCTAGAGAGGGGACAACCTCAGAGACCCAGTACTTC.

J is TRBJ2-1 and V is TRBV12-3 or TRBV12-4; 11 nucleotides line up with TRBD2. CDR3 length equals 15 residues. V lost 7 bases and J lost 8; bases outside the gene matches: 10. This CDR3 is CASTEGLAGGHEQFF. The CDR3 DNA is TGTGCCAGCACCGAGGGTCTAGCGGGAGGCCATGAGCAGTTCTTC.

This clonotype was recorded a few times. As DNA, the CDR3 is TGTGCCAGTAGGCCTCGGGAAAGCACAGATACGCAGTATTTT. Its protein is CASRPRESTDTQYF. The chain uses TRBV19 and TRBJ2-3; possible D gene TRBD2, 5 bases. This CDR3 is 14 amino acids long. In germline, CDR1 is LNHDA, CDR2 SQIVND (reference sequence). V dropped 6 bases and J dropped 0 bases, with 10 bases sitting between them.

V and J are TRBV12-3 or TRBV12-4 and TRBJ1-1, with TRBD1 identical over 8 bases. Losses at the gene ends were 7 bases for V and 2 bases for J; bases not matched to a gene: 12. CDR3 length: 16 residues. In DNA, the CDR3 is TGTGCCAGCACCATGGGGACAGGTACAGCTAACACTGAAGCTTTCTTT. Encoded protein: CASTMGTGTANTEAFF.

This chain connects TRBV27 to TRBJ1-1; D perhaps matches TRBD1 (5 bases). This CDR3 is built from 15 residues. V lost 5 bases and J 4 bases, leaving 17 bases between the germline ends. CDR1 is MNHEY, CDR2 SMNVEV, per germline (reference sequence). In nucleotides, the CDR3 is TGTGCCAGCAGTCCAACCGGGGGGTTGGGCACTGAAGCTTTCTTT. It translates to CASSPTGGLGTEAFF.

The J gene is TRBJ2-6, the V gene TRBV29-1; D call uncertain. Trimming removed 4 bases at V and 4 bases at J, with 5 bases between. Looked up from germline, CDR1 is SQVTM and CDR2 is ANQGSEA. The CDR3 runs to 12 residues. The DNA of the CDR3 is TGCAGCGTTGTACAGGGGGCCAACGTCCTGACTTTC. This sequence encodes CSVVQGANVLTF.

The chain uses TRBV7-9 and TRBJ2-5; D may be TRBD1 or TRBD2 (6 bases each). The CDR3 extends over 14 amino acids. The V and J ends lost 2 bases and 5 bases respectively, with 12 bases between them. Germline V gene lookup returns CDR1 SEHNR and CDR2 FQNEAQ (reference sequence). This chain's CDR3 is CASSLMGAGETQYF. CDR3 nucleotide sequence: TGTGCCAGCAGCTTAATGGGGGCGGGGGAGACCCAGTACTTC.

The chain employs TRBV7-2 and TRBJ2-7; TRBD2 aligns across 8 bases. Germline assignment: CDR1 SGHTA and CDR2 FQGNSA. V dropped 5 bases and J dropped 3; count of bases not matched to a gene: 9. The CDR3 is 15 residues long. This CDR3 is CASSPTASGRYEQYF. The CDR3 DNA reads TGTGCCAGCAGCCCCACTGCTAGCGGGCGCTACGAGCAGTACTTC. The variable domain in full, with the rest retrieved from reference TRBV7-2 and TRBJ2-7, is GAGVSQSPSNKVTEKGKDVELRCDPISGHTALYWYRQSLGQGLEFLIYFQGNSAPDKSGLPSDRFSAERTGGSVSTLTIQRTQQEDSAVYLCASSPTASGRYEQYFGPGTRLTVT.

The chain has TRBV19 and TRBJ2-1; TRBD1 aligns across 7 bases. The germline V gene encodes CDR1 LNHDA and CDR2 SQIVND (reference sequence). CDR3 length equals 17 residues. Trimming took 6 bases from V and 2 from J; bases not matched to a gene: 13. Written as DNA, the CDR3 is TGTGCCAGTAGAGAGAGACAGGGACGGGCGGCCTACAATGAGCAGTTCTTC. It codes for CASRERQGRAAYNEQFF.

V gene TRBV7-9 combines with J gene TRBJ2-1; 10 positions match TRBD2. The V gene's germline CDR1 is SEHNR and CDR2 FQNEAQ (reference sequence). Losses at the gene ends were 4 bases for V and 8 bases for J; bases not matched to a gene: 23. This CDR3 has 20 amino acids. The CDR3 DNA is TGTGCCAGCAGCTACGACATACCCCCGGATCGTCTAGCGGGAGTAGATGAGCAGTTCTTC. It yields the protein CASSYDIPPDRLAGVDEQFF.

The rearrangement uses TRBV5-8 and TRBJ1-1, with D unresolved. Trimming took 3 bases from V and 4 from J, leaving 7 bases between them. CDR1 and CDR2 from the germline V gene are SGHTS and YDEGEE. CDR3 length equals 12 residues. Written as DNA, the CDR3 is TGTGCCAGCAGCTCCCGGCTCACTGAAGCTTTCTTT. Amino acid sequence: CASSSRLTEAFF.

The table lists this clonotype with a few counts. This chain links TRBV29-1 with TRBJ1-5; 7 bases agree with TRBD1. The V gene's germline CDR1 is SQVTM and CDR2 ANQGSEA. The CDR3 runs 20 residues. V was pared by 2 bases and J by 5 bases, with 24 bases of the junction left unmatched. The CDR3 region is CSVEIGLSNRGWRRDQPQHF. CDR3 nucleotide sequence: TGCAGCGTTGAAATAGGGCTCTCTAACAGGGGTTGGCGACGAGATCAGCCCCAGCATTTT.

This clonotype was observed a handful of times. This rearrangement joins TRBV5-1 to TRBJ2-1; 8 bases are shared with TRBD2. V shed 6 bases, J shed 0 bases, and the junction held 8 bases outside the gene matches. Germline CDR1 reads SGHRS; CDR2 reads YFSETQ. The CDR3 is made up of 16 amino acids. CDR3 sequence reads: CASMSGSRSSYNEQFF. DNA for the CDR3: TGCGCCAGCATGAGCGGGAGTCGGAGCTCCTACAATGAGCAGTTCTTC.

The V call is TRBV7-9, the J call TRBJ2-5; 13 nucleotides agree with TRBD2. This CDR3 region has 17 residues. Losses at the gene ends were 2 bases for V and 5 bases for J; bases not matched to a gene: 8. From germline, CDR1 is SEHNR and CDR2 FQNEAQ (reference sequence). CDR3 bases: TGTGCCAGCAGCTTACGGACTAGCGGGGGAGTTAGGGAGACCCAGTACTTC. It yields the protein CASSLRTSGGVRETQYF.

The CDR3 nucleotides are TGTGCCAGCAGTGCACAGGGGGGCTCCTACAATGAGCAGTTCTTC. It is translated as CASSAQGGSYNEQFF. This sequence joins TRBV6-5 and TRBJ2-1; 8 bases align to TRBD1. V was clipped by 5 bases and J by 0 bases; unmatched bases: 3. The CDR3 has 15 amino acids. Germline CDR1 MNHEY, CDR2 SVGAGI.

V usage is TRBV7-2 and J usage is TRBJ2-5; no definite D call. CDR3 length: 14 residues. Germline values: CDR1 SGHTA, CDR2 FQGNSA. V was shortened by 4 bases and J by 7 bases, with 16 bases between the two germline ends. CDR3 region: CASSYAGSSGTQYF. The CDR3, as DNA: TGTGCCAGCAGCTACGCCGGGTCATCCGGGACCCAGTACTTC.

The chain carries TRBV7-9 and TRBJ1-1; possibly TRBD1 for D (6 bases). CDR1 and CDR2 from the germline V gene are SEHNR and FQNEAQ (reference sequence). The CDR3 consists of 15 residues. The germline V and J ends were trimmed by 2 bases and 0 bases, with 10 bases remaining between them. CDR3: CASSLSRGLNTEAFF. In nucleotides, the CDR3 is TGTGCCAGCAGCTTATCCCGGGGGCTGAACACTGAAGCTTTCTTT.

This clonotype was counted a few times. The chain links TRBV23-1 to TRBJ2-2; 10 bases are a match to TRBD2. TRBV23-1 is assigned to the ORF class and has an uncertain function. V lost 0 bases to trimming and J lost 0 bases; unmatched junction nucleotides: 16. CDR3 length: 22 amino acids. DNA for the CDR3: TGCGCCAGCAGTCAATCGAAGATAGCGGGGGGCTCCAGCGGTTCGAACACCGGGGAGCTGTTTTTT. Translation: CASSQSKIAGGSSGSNTGELFF.

The V and J genes are TRBV3-1 and TRBJ2-1; tentatively, D is TRBD1 (6 bases). Trimming left V 5 bases short and J 8 bases short, with 16 bases between. Looked up from germline, CDR1 is LGHDT and CDR2 is YNNKEL (reference sequence). The CDR3 has 14 residues. In DNA, the CDR3 is TGTGCCAGCAGCTTATCTGGACAGCCTCATGAGCAGTTCTTC. It codes for CASSLSGQPHEQFF.

The chain's CDR3 is CASSGNRDTQYF. CDR3 nucleotides: TGTGCCAGCAGCGGGAACCGAGATACGCAGTATTTT. The rearrangement links TRBV7-3 to TRBJ2-3; D is uncertain. With 5 bases removed from V and 5 bases from J, the gap between germline ends came to 8 bases. Per germline, CDR1 SGHTA and CDR2 FQGTGA. There are 12 residues in the CDR3.